Below are 2 T cell receptor beta chains sequenced from a single sample in a study of response to subunit inactivated influenza vaccine. TCRdb re-analysed the RT-PCR reads in MiXCR, keeping a single row per CDR3 protein. The sample contains 500,000 to 550,000 distinct CDR3 sequences, about 8% of which appear only once. The specimen was PBMCs from blood, collected roughly 24 months after vaccination. These receptors were collected from a man aged 45 to 70 who received an inactivated influenza vaccine.

This rearrangement joins TRBV12-3 or TRBV12-4 to TRBJ1-1; weak D call: TRBD1 (6 bases). The CDR3 is made up of 13 amino acids. V was pared by 7 bases and J by 11 bases, with 20 bases between. CDR3 bases: TGTGCCAGCATTCTTTTTGGGGGCGAAGGTGCTTTCTTT. Translation gives CASILFGGEGAFF.

The V and J genes are TRBV29-1 and TRBJ2-2, with 8 bases aligning to TRBD1. CDR1 and CDR2 from the germline V gene are SQVTM and ANQGSEA. V gave up 6 bases and J gave up 6 bases; unmatched junction bases: 9. The CDR3 covers 14 residues. The CDR3 DNA reads TGCAGCGTGCGAACAGGGGGTAGGGCCGGGGAGCTGTTTTTT. Translation: CSVRTGGRAGELFF.